The 27 T cell receptor beta chains reported below all come from one sample, sequenced in a study of tissue T cells after allogeneic stem cell transplantation. Stated time point: mouse harvest day 14 after allogeneic transplant. Each mouse received 10^7 T-cell-depleted marrow cells plus 10^6 splenic CD5+ T cells by tail vein. The assay was immunoSEQ multiplex PCR, and TCRdb's table has in-frame clones only and misses some. The table records about 4,500 clones, around 45% of them present only once. The material sequenced was gut tissue. The receptors were sampled from a female BALB/c mouse given C57BL/6 T cells with graft-versus-host disease after an allogeneic hematopoietic cell transplant.

This clone was recorded once. The gene symbols are mouse symbols. The read ends 1 residue before the CDR3 terminus; that terminus is restored from the germline J gene. The chain is built from TRBV23 and TRBJ1-1; the tabulated D call, TRBD1, remains unverified against the DNA. From germline, CDR1 is KGHTA and CDR2 FQNQQP. The CDR3 spans 13 residues. CDR3 residues: CSSRRDRVTEVFF. Incomplete CDR3 DNA: TGCTCCAGCAGAAGGGACAGGGTCACAGAAGTCTTC.

Worth noting for this clone: The germline and genes are mouse ones. Read sequence stops 1 residue before the CDR3 end, and the germline J gene provides the missing end. J is TRBJ2-4 and V is TRBV16, with a weak D call TRBD2 (7 bases). V shed 0 bases and J shed 0 bases, with 13 bases lying between them. This CDR3 region has 17 residues. Germline CDR1 and CDR2: SGHSA and FRNQAP. CDR3 sequence: CASSLDAGGPSQNTLYF. The DNA read from the CDR3 is TGTGCAAGCAGCTTAGATGCGGGGGGCCCTAGTCAAAACACCTTGTAC.

As for this clone: All gene names here are mouse names. The observed sequence ends 1 residue before the CDR3 terminus, with the missing tail filled in from the germline J gene. The chain couples TRBV23 to TRBJ1-5; the D segment call TRBD1 is taken from the table without a DNA check. In germline, CDR1 is KGHTA, CDR2 FQNQQP. This CDR3 is 15 amino acids long. The covered CDR3 bases are TGCTCCAGCAGTCAATCCGGGACAAGAGGCCAGGCTCCGCTT. Its protein is CSSSQSGTRGQAPL. The CDR3 in full is CSSSQSGTRGQAPLF.

In regard to this clone: The gene names given are mouse names. The read is 1 residue too short to cover the CDR3 end, so that end is filled in from the germline J gene. This sequence joins TRBV23 and TRBJ2-5; TRBD2 was called by the table and not checked on the DNA. This CDR3 region has 13 residues. The V gene's germline CDR1 is KGHTA and CDR2 FQNQQP. The sequenced CDR3 bases are TGCTCCAGCAGGGGACTGGGGGAAGACACCCAGTAC. It codes for CSSRGLGEDTQY. The full CDR3 reads CSSRGLGEDTQYF.

The sample holds a few counts of this clone. The gene names here belong to mouse. The read falls 1 residue short of the CDR3 end, and the missing part is taken from the germline J gene. The rearrangement links TRBV4 to TRBJ2-3, with unresolved D. Trimming shortened V by 4 bases and J by 0 bases, and 5 bases separated the two germline ends. This CDR3 is built from 13 residues. CDR1 and CDR2 (germline): LGHDT, YNNKQL (reference sequence). Here the CDR3 reads CASSLSSAETLYF. The sequenced CDR3 bases are TGTGCCAGCAGCTTGAGTAGTGCAGAAACGCTGTAT.

The count of this clone is one. Germline and genes: mouse. The DNA ends 1 residue before the CDR3 does, and the rest of the CDR3 is filled in from the germline J gene. V usage is TRBV15 and J usage is TRBJ2-2; TRBD1 matches at 8 bases. Looked up from germline, CDR1 is SGHND and CDR2 is FRSKSL. Trimming removed 6 bases from V and 0 bases from J; junction bases left unmatched: 3. The CDR3 has 15 residues. CDR3 DNA (partial): TGTGCCAGCAGCTACAGGGGGGCAAACACCGGGCAGCTCTAC. It specifies CASSYRGANTGQLY. The whole CDR3 sequence reads CASSYRGANTGQLYF.

This clone appeared once. Gene names and germline match the mouse. The read gets to within 1 residue of the CDR3 end, and the germline J gene fills in the rest. The rearrangement links TRBV13-2 to TRBJ2-4, with TRBD2 matching 9 bases. This CDR3 region has 16 residues. V was pared by 0 bases and J by 0 bases, with 2 bases of the junction left unmatched. Germline assignment: CDR1 NNHNN and CDR2 SYGAGS (reference sequence). CDR3 loop: CASGDVWGGSQNTLYF. CDR3 bases read: TGTGCCAGCGGTGATGTCTGGGGGGGAAGTCAAAACACCTTGTAC.

This clone was observed a handful of times. The listed genes are named as in mouse. Read coverage stops 1 residue before the CDR3 terminus; the germline J gene supplies the remainder. The V call is TRBV17, the J call TRBJ2-2; 7 positions match TRBD2. CDR1 is MNHDT and CDR2 is YYDKIL in the germline V gene. This CDR3 has 16 amino acids. V lost 1 base and J lost 4; bases outside the gene matches: 6. The CDR3 region is CASSRAGGPGTGQLYF. The sequenced CDR3 bases are TGTGCTAGCAGTAGAGCTGGGGGACCAGGCACCGGGCAGCTCTAC.

Turning to this clone: All gene names here are mouse names. The read ends 1 residue shy of where the CDR3 ends; the end is completed using the germline J gene. This sequence joins TRBV12-2 and TRBJ2-7, with 14 bases lining up with TRBD2. The V segment lost 4 bases and the J segment 7 bases; nucleotides outside the gene matches: 11. The CDR3 is 16 amino acids. Germline CDR1 SGHLS, CDR2 HYDKME. Partial CDR3 DNA: TGTGCCAGCTCCCCCGGGACTGGGGGGGCGCAGGAGGAACAGTAC. This codes for CASSPGTGGAQEEQY. The CDR3 as a whole reads CASSPGTGGAQEEQYF.

Of note for this clone: Gene names are the mouse ones. The CDR3 is cut off 1 residue early in the read; its end comes from the germline J gene. J is TRBJ2-3 and V is TRBV19, with a possible D match to TRBD1 (6 bases). Germline V lookup: CDR1 FNHDT, CDR2 SITEND (reference sequence). With 7 bases removed from V and 3 bases from J, the gap between germline ends came to 6 bases. The length of the CDR3 is 11 residues. Here the CDR3 reads CASGTAETLYF. The sequenced part of the CDR3 DNA is TGTGCCAGCGGGACAGCAGAAACGCTGTAT.

In regard to this clone: Mouse germline and gene names are used. The CDR3 goes on 1 residue after the read ends, and that part is filled in from the germline J gene. The chain couples TRBV20 to TRBJ1-1; 7 bases are a match to TRBD1. Germline loops: CDR1 GFQATS, CDR2 STVNSAI. The CDR3 loop spans 12 amino acids. Trimming cost V 6 bases and J 1 base; bases outside gene matches: 2. The CDR3 here is CGAAGGNTEVFF. Incomplete CDR3 DNA: TGTGGTGCCGCAGGGGGAAACACAGAAGTCTTC.

By sample fraction, this clone is large. Gene names are mouse gene names. Sequencing ends 1 residue short of the CDR3 end; the germline J gene provides the rest. The chain has TRBV5 and TRBJ2-7; 10 bases match TRBD2. CDR3 length: 13 amino acids. V shed 5 bases, J shed 4 bases, and the junction held 2 bases outside the gene matches. Germline V CDR1 and CDR2: LGHNA, YNLKQL (reference sequence). The CDR3 loop is CASSGGLGYEQYF. The part of the CDR3 DNA that was read is TGTGCCAGCAGCGGGGGACTGGGGTATGAACAGTAC.

This clone occurred a few times. Here the gene names and germline are mouse. The CDR3 extends 1 residue past the end of the read, so its final part is completed from the germline J gene. The gene calls are TRBV26 and TRBJ2-7; D unresolved. CDR1 and CDR2 from the germline V gene are KGHPV and FQNQEV (reference sequence). The CDR3 length is 13 residues. V was shortened by 3 bases and J by 0 bases, with 6 bases between the two germline ends. Incomplete CDR3 DNA: TGTGCCAGCAGTCTTTTGTCCTCCTATGAACAGTAC. Residues: CASSLLSSYEQY. The CDR3 as a whole reads CASSLLSSYEQYF.

A remark on this clone: Genes and germline come from the mouse. The read ends 1 residue early relative to the CDR3; the germline J gene fills the gap. The chain is built from TRBV20 and TRBJ2-1; 10 nucleotides match TRBD2. With V trimmed by 0 bases and J by 4 bases, 0 bases remained unmatched. The CDR3 loop spans 14 amino acids. Germline CDR1 and CDR2: GFQATS and STVNSAI. The sequenced part of the CDR3 DNA is TGTGGTGCTAGGGAGGGACTGGGGTATGCTGAGCAGTTC. Its translation: CGAREGLGYAEQF. The CDR3, in full, reads CGAREGLGYAEQFF.

This clone was seen a single time. Any gene name here is a mouse gene name. The observed sequence ends 1 residue before the CDR3 terminus, with the missing tail filled in from the germline J gene. The chain couples TRBV23 to TRBJ2-4; TRBD2, the table's D call, was not compared with the DNA. Germline CDR1 KGHTA, CDR2 FQNQQP. This CDR3 is 16 amino acids long. The CDR3: CSSSPDWGTSQNTLYF. CDR3 DNA, as far as it was read: TGCTCCAGCAGTCCGGACTGGGGCACTAGTCAAAACACCTTGTAC.

In its sample, this clone is large (0.1 to 1%). Each gene name is a mouse one. The read halts 1 residue ahead of the CDR3 end, with the missing end drawn from the germline J gene. The V gene is TRBV19, the J gene TRBJ2-5; D is uncertain. The V gene's germline CDR1 is FNHDT and CDR2 SITEND (reference sequence). The CDR3 totals 14 residues. V lost 5 bases and J 0 bases, leaving 10 bases between the germline ends. CDR3 bases read: TGTGCCAGCAGCCTCGACAATAACCAAGACACCCAGTAC. The encoded protein is CASSLDNNQDTQY. The full CDR3 protein reads CASSLDNNQDTQYF.

This clone has just a few counts. Mouse gene names and germline throughout. The sequence runs out 1 residue before the end of the CDR3; the remainder is reconstructed from the germline J gene. The rearrangement links TRBV13-3 to TRBJ1-3, with 10 bases lining up with TRBD1. V was pared by 4 bases and J by 0 bases, with 1 base of the junction left unmatched. Per germline, CDR1 NNHDY and CDR2 SYVADS. The CDR3 contains 15 residues. Partial CDR3 DNA: TGTGCCAGCAGTCGGGACAGGGGTTCTGGAAATACGCTCTAT. Translated: CASSRDRGSGNTLY. The complete CDR3 sequence is CASSRDRGSGNTLYF.

This clone was counted a single time. Gene names are mouse gene names. CDR3: CASFGQGPNTEVFF. CDR3 DNA (partial): TGTGCCAGCTTCGGACAGGGTCCAAACACAGAAGTCTTC. V and J are TRBV12-2 and TRBJ1-1; 8 bases agree with TRBD1. The observed sequence ends 1 residue before the CDR3 terminus, with the missing tail filled in from the germline J gene. Trimming cost V 5 bases and J 0 bases; bases outside gene matches: 4. CDR1 SGHLS and CDR2 HYDKME come from the germline V gene. The CDR3 contains 14 residues.

Worth noting for this clone: The gene names given are mouse names. Sequencing ends 1 residue short of the CDR3 end; the germline J gene provides the rest. The chain couples TRBV3 to TRBJ2-3; TRBD1 aligns across 8 bases. V shed 5 bases and J 2 bases; nucleotides not matched to a gene: 3. CDR1 and CDR2 from the germline V gene are SNHLY and FYNGKV (reference sequence). This CDR3 has 14 residues. The sequenced part of the CDR3 DNA is TGTGCCAGCAGCAGGACAGGGTTTGCAGAAACGCTGTAT. As protein: CASSRTGFAETLY. Given in full, the CDR3 is CASSRTGFAETLYF.

Of note for this clone: Gene names denote mouse genes. The read gets to within 1 residue of the CDR3 end, and the germline J gene fills in the rest. The genes are TRBV26 and TRBJ2-5, with D tentatively TRBD1 (6 bases). The V gene's germline CDR1 is KGHPV and CDR2 FQNQEV (reference sequence). The CDR3 sequence is 13 residues long. Trimming shortened V by 6 bases and J by 2 bases, and 9 bases separated the two germline ends. The CDR3 is CASSGTIQDTQYF. Incomplete CDR3 DNA: TGTGCCAGCAGCGGGACAATCCAAGACACCCAGTAC.

On this clone itself: Any gene name here is a mouse gene name. The CDR3 end is not reached by the read, which stops 1 residue before it; the germline J gene fills it in. V gene TRBV13-3 combines with J gene TRBJ2-5; either TRBD1 or TRBD2 may fit D (5 bases each). Trimming pared 3 bases from V and 0 bases from J, leaving 5 bases between. The CDR3 contains 13 residues. Looked up from germline, CDR1 is NNHDY and CDR2 is SYVADS. Incomplete CDR3 DNA: TGTGCCAGCAGTGGGGGGAACCAAGACACCCAGTAC. Its translation: CASSGGNQDTQY. The entire CDR3 is CASSGGNQDTQYF.

Relative to its sample, this clone is medium-sized (0.01 to 0.1%). Any gene name here is a mouse gene name. The read halts 1 residue ahead of the CDR3 end, with the missing end drawn from the germline J gene. This chain links TRBV3 with TRBJ2-7, with 10 bases that match TRBD1. The CDR3 sequence is 13 residues long. Trimming removed 7 bases from V and 5 bases from J; junction bases left unmatched: 5. The germline V gene has CDR1 SNHLY and CDR2 FYNGKV (reference sequence). The sequenced part of the CDR3 DNA is TGTGCCAGCACCCGGGACAGGGGAGATGAACAGTAC. This codes for CASTRDRGDEQY. The full CDR3 reads CASTRDRGDEQYF.

A word on this clone: Germline and genes here are mouse. The read gets to within 1 residue of the CDR3 end, and the germline J gene fills in the rest. The rearrangement uses TRBV24 and TRBJ2-1, with D unclear. The V gene's germline CDR1 is KGHTA and CDR2 FRNEEI. Trimming stripped 1 base from V and 1 base from J, with 8 bases between. The CDR3 sequence is 15 residues long. Here the CDR3 reads CASSLFPGNYAEQFF. The covered CDR3 bases are TGTGCCAGCAGTCTGTTCCCAGGAAACTATGCTGAGCAGTTC.

A note on this clone: The genes and germline here are from mouse. The read ends 1 residue early relative to the CDR3; the germline J gene fills the gap. This chain connects TRBV13-2 to TRBJ2-7; D perhaps matches TRBD2 (6 bases). This CDR3 spans 13 amino acids. Per the germline V gene, CDR1 is NNHNN and CDR2 is SYGAGS (reference sequence). V lost 0 bases, J lost 3 bases, and 7 bases lay in between. CDR3 loop: CASGDGGVYEQYF. The CDR3 bases that were read are TGTGCCAGCGGTGATGGGGGGGTCTATGAACAGTAC.

Notes on this clone: Genes and germline are mouse. The read falls 1 residue short of the CDR3 end, and the missing part is taken from the germline J gene. The chain joins TRBV2 to TRBJ2-3; 7 bases align to TRBD1. Germline CDR1 is LGHNA and CDR2 is YSYQKL. V gave up 4 bases and J gave up 6 bases; unmatched junction bases: 1. The CDR3 length is 12 residues. CDR3 DNA, as far as it was read: TGTGCCAGCAGCCCCAGGGGGGAAACGCTGTAT. It is translated as CASSPRGETLY. The complete CDR3 sequence is CASSPRGETLYF.

In its sample, this clone ranks as medium-sized (0.01 to 0.1%). Gene names are the mouse ones. The read terminates 1 residue ahead of where the CDR3 ends, so the germline J gene completes it. The chain carries TRBV26 and TRBJ2-1, with 8 bases lining up with TRBD1. The V gene end was trimmed by 6 bases and the J gene end by 1 base; junction bases not matched to a gene: 2. CDR1 and CDR2 (germline): KGHPV, FQNQEV (reference sequence). The CDR3 runs to 14 residues. CDR3 DNA (partial): TGTGCCAGCAGCCGACAGGGGAACTATGCTGAGCAGTTC. Protein sequence: CASSRQGNYAEQF. The entire CDR3 sequence reads CASSRQGNYAEQFF.

A remark on this clone: Gene names are the mouse ones. Sequencing ends 1 residue short of the CDR3 end; the germline J gene provides the rest. This chain links TRBV3 with TRBJ2-7; no firm D call. Trimming removed 2 bases at V and 2 bases at J, with 7 bases between. There are 13 residues in the CDR3. In germline, CDR1 is SNHLY, CDR2 FYNGKV (reference sequence). This CDR3 is CASSLFPPYEQYF. The CDR3 bases that were read are TGTGCCAGCAGCTTATTTCCCCCCTATGAACAGTAC.